These 26 T cell receptor beta chains were sequenced from one sample in a study of CD8 T cells in Susac syndrome. The RNA, roughly 0.45 to 1 ug, was put through reverse transcription using random hexamers. TCRdb re-called the immunoSEQ multiplex PCR reads with MiXCR, one entry per CDR3 protein. The sample shows about 250,000 distinct CDR3 sequences, 90% to 95% of them seen only once. Sequenced: CD4+ T cells from PBMCs. The receptor set was obtained from a human donor with multiple sclerosis.

V usage is TRBV19 and J usage is TRBJ1-2, with a weak D call TRBD1 (5 bases). The V gene lost 6 bases and the J gene lost 0 bases, with 14 bases spanning the gap. The length of the CDR3 is 15 residues. Germline V gene data show CDR1 as LNHDA and CDR2 as SQIVND (reference sequence). CDR3 in amino acids: CASRHGTEANYGYTF. The CDR3 bases are TGTGCCAGTAGGCACGGGACGGAAGCTAACTATGGCTACACCTTC.

The chain combines TRBV27 with TRBJ2-5, with D tentatively TRBD1 (6 bases). Trimming took off 7 bases at V and 4 bases at J, with 13 bases between the two ends. Germline CDR1 reads MNHEY; CDR2 reads SMNVEV (reference sequence). The CDR3 contains 13 residues. The CDR3 DNA sequence: TGTGCCAGCACCCCAACAGGGACAGAGACCCAGTACTTC. Residues: CASTPTGTETQYF.

This rearrangement joins TRBV5-1 to TRBJ2-7; 9 bases fit TRBD1. The trim removed 4 bases at V and 5 bases at J, leaving 10 bases unmatched. Germline-derived CDR1 and CDR2 are SGHRS and YFSETQ. The CDR3 covers 15 residues. CDR3 DNA sequence: TGCGCCAGCAGCCCGGACGGACAGGGGTTCAACGAGCAGTACTTC. As protein: CASSPDGQGFNEQYF.

V is TRBV10-3 and J is TRBJ2-7; possible D gene TRBD1, 5 bases. Trimming cost V 7 bases and J 2 bases, with 15 bases left between them. Germline lookup yields CDR1 ENHRY and CDR2 SYGVKD. The CDR3 has 14 amino acids. In nucleotides, the CDR3 is TGTGCCATCAATCGGGCAGGGCGAACCTACGAGCAGTACTTC. It codes for CAINRAGRTYEQYF.

This chain joins TRBV19 and TRBJ1-1; 7 bases are a match to TRBD1. The V segment lost 4 bases and the J segment 5 bases; nucleotides outside the gene matches: 10. The CDR3 is 15 residues long. Germline CDR1 and CDR2: LNHDA and SQIVND (reference sequence). In nucleotides, the CDR3 is TGTGCCAGTAGTACCCAGTTGGGGACAGCTACTGAAGCTTTCTTT. Translated: CASSTQLGTATEAFF.

This chain connects TRBV3-1 to TRBJ1-1; D not resolved. This CDR3 has 11 residues. V gave up 3 bases and J gave up 4 bases, with 3 bases separating them. Germline V CDR1 and CDR2: LGHDT, YNNKEL (reference sequence). DNA of the CDR3: TGTGCCAGCAGCCAGACCACTGAAGCTTTCTTT. Protein product: CASSQTTEAFF.

J is TRBJ1-5 and V is TRBV12-3 or TRBV12-4; no definite D call. V lost 5 bases, J lost 7 bases, and 18 bases lay in between. The CDR3 spans 15 residues. CDR3 sequence (DNA): TGTGCCAGCAGTCCCTTGGCCGGTATAGGGCAGCCCCAGCATTTT. It encodes CASSPLAGIGQPQHF.

This rearrangement joins TRBV7-9 to TRBJ1-2; possibly TRBD1 for D (6 bases). Trimming took off 3 bases at V and 0 bases at J, with 11 bases between the two ends. CDR3 length: 15 amino acids. CDR1 is SEHNR and CDR2 is FQNEAQ in the germline V gene (reference sequence). CDR3 sequence: CASSFPGQPNYGYTF. The CDR3 coding sequence is TGTGCCAGCAGCTTTCCTGGACAGCCTAACTATGGCTACACCTTC. Full variable domain (remainder filled in from reference TRBV7-9 and TRBJ1-2): DTGVSQNPRHKITKRGQNVTFRCDPISEHNRLYWYRQTLGQGPEFLTYFQNEAQLEKSRLLSDRFSAERPKGSFSTLEIQRTEQGDSAMYLCASSFPGQPNYGYTFGSGTRLTVV.

This clonotype was seen just once. The chain employs TRBV7-6 and TRBJ2-3; D tentatively reads TRBD1 or TRBD2 (5 bases each). Germline CDR1 reads SGHVS; CDR2 reads FNYEAQ. The CDR3 length is 12 residues. V lost 4 bases and J lost 14, with 16 bases in between. The CDR3 DNA follows: TGTGCCAGCAGCTCCCTGGTATTTGGGGGGTATTTT. Its translation is CASSSLVFGGYF.

A single count supports this clonotype. The chain employs TRBV12-3 or TRBV12-4 and TRBJ1-4; D is unclear. V gave up 5 bases and J gave up 7 bases, with 8 bases separating them. This CDR3 is built from 12 residues. The CDR3 DNA is TGTGCCAGCAGTCCATACAGTGAAAAACTGTTTTTT. Translating it yields CASSPYSEKLFF.

The chain uses TRBV29-1 and TRBJ2-7, with D perhaps TRBD2 (5 bases). V lost 4 bases, J lost 2 bases, and 15 bases lay in between. This CDR3 has 14 residues. Per germline, CDR1 SQVTM and CDR2 ANQGSEA. The CDR3 reads CSVVLGVGAYEQYF. The CDR3 nucleotides are TGCAGCGTTGTATTGGGAGTAGGCGCCTACGAGCAGTACTTC.

The genes are TRBV12-3 or TRBV12-4 and TRBJ1-5, with 10 positions matching TRBD1. J lost 7 bases, V lost 5 bases, and 11 bases had no gene match. The CDR3 runs 16 residues. The CDR3 nucleotides read TGTGCCAGCAGTGCCAGTCGACAGGGGGCAGGACAGCCCCAGCATTTT. Its protein is CASSASRQGAGQPQHF.

The chain links TRBV30 to TRBJ2-2; D might be TRBD1 (5 bases). Germline CDR1 GTSNPN, CDR2 SVGIG (reference sequence). CDR3 size: 12 residues. V lost 7 bases and J 5 bases, leaving 11 bases between the germline ends. The CDR3 here is CAYRSGTGELFF. DNA of the CDR3: TGTGCCTACAGGAGTGGGACCGGGGAGCTGTTTTTT.

The chain is built from TRBV12-3 or TRBV12-4 and TRBJ1-1; the D gene is possibly TRBD1 (6 bases). V lost 7 bases to trimming and J lost 0 bases, with 12 bases between them. There are 14 residues in the CDR3. This CDR3 is CASIPGQLNTEAFF. As DNA, the CDR3 is TGTGCCAGCATTCCCGGACAGTTGAACACTGAAGCTTTCTTT.

This clonotype was observed once. The chain is built from TRBV12-3 or TRBV12-4 and TRBJ1-5; D is uncertain. V was clipped by 1 base and J by 0 bases, with 10 bases between them. CDR3 length equals 16 residues. The CDR3 spells CASSLGGGLSNQPQHF. The CDR3 DNA follows: TGTGCCAGCAGTTTAGGAGGAGGTCTTAGCAATCAGCCCCAGCATTTT.

This chain connects TRBV2 to TRBJ1-5; no firm D call. This CDR3 has 13 amino acids. Trimming stripped 4 bases from V and 7 bases from J, with 11 bases between. Germline-derived CDR1 and CDR2 are SNHLY and FYNNEI. Written as DNA, the CDR3 is TGTGCCAGCAGTGTTAAGGGTTCACAGCCCCAGCATTTT. Its translation: CASSVKGSQPQHF.

This chain connects TRBV19 to TRBJ1-2, with D tentatively TRBD1 (5 bases). The CDR3 has 14 amino acids. Germline V gene data show CDR1 as LNHDA and CDR2 as SQIVND (reference sequence). The CDR3 sequence: CAAQPNTGVYGYTF. Here the CDR3 DNA reads TGTGCAGCTCAGCCCAATACAGGAGTCTATGGCTACACCTTC.

This chain uses TRBV28 with TRBJ2-7; possible D gene TRBD1, 5 bases. Germline V gene sequence: CDR1 MDHEN, CDR2 SYDVKM. V lost 1 base to trimming and J lost 3 bases, with 13 bases between them. The CDR3 extends over 15 amino acids. CDR3 loop: CASSLYTGKFYEQYF. The CDR3 bases are TGTGCCAGCAGTTTATACACAGGAAAATTCTACGAGCAGTACTTC.

The chain carries TRBV4-2 and TRBJ1-1; 7 nucleotides match TRBD1. Losses at the gene ends were 4 bases for V and 6 bases for J; bases not matched to a gene: 8. This CDR3 comprises 14 residues. Germline CDR1 LGHNA, CDR2 YNFKEQ. CDR3 in amino acids: CASSPDRAWAEAFF. The CDR3 nucleotides are TGTGCCAGCAGCCCCGACAGGGCTTGGGCTGAAGCTTTCTTT.

With regard to this clonotype: A read error may produce the germline difference seen at one junction end. This rearrangement joins TRBV7-7 to TRBJ2-3, with 8 bases lining up with TRBD2. This CDR3 comprises 15 residues. CDR1 and CDR2 from the germline V gene are SSHAT and FNYEAQ (reference sequence). DNA for the CDR3: TGTGCTAGCAGCTTCAGTAGCGGGGGCACAGATACGCAGTATTTT. As protein: CASSFSSGGTDTQYF. The entire variable domain, with the rest obtained from reference TRBV7-7 and TRBJ2-3, is as follows: GAGVSQSPRYKVTKRGQDVTLRCDPISSHATLYWYQQALGQGPEFLTYFNYEAQPDKSGLPSDRFSAERPEGSISTLTIQRTEQRDSAMYRCASSFSSGGTDTQYFGPGTRLTVL.

This chain joins TRBV10-1 and TRBJ1-1, with a possible D match to TRBD1 (5 bases). The CDR3 runs to 14 residues. Germline V gene data show CDR1 as WNHNN and CDR2 as SYGVQD (reference sequence). Between the trimmed V and J ends, which lost 4 bases and 3 bases, there was a span of 12 bases. The CDR3 loop reads CASSAAGEDTEAFF. CDR3 nucleotide sequence: TGCGCCAGCAGTGCTGCGGGGGAGGACACTGAAGCTTTCTTT.

The chain employs TRBV29-1 and TRBJ2-3, with no clear D. This CDR3 has 10 residues. Germline values: CDR1 SQVTM, CDR2 ANQGSEA. Trimming shortened V by 4 bases and J by 4 bases, and 3 bases separated the two germline ends. The DNA for the CDR3 is TGCAGCGTTGCTGCAGATACGCAGTATTTT. This encodes CSVAADTQYF.

V gene TRBV4-1 combines with J gene TRBJ1-5; unclear D gene. The V gene's germline CDR1 is MGHRA and CDR2 YSYEKL. The ends were cut back, 0 bases at V and 0 bases at J, with 12 bases in the middle. This CDR3 spans 17 amino acids. The CDR3 here is CASSQDWPGNSNQPQHF. CDR3 bases: TGCGCCAGCAGCCAAGATTGGCCCGGTAATAGCAATCAGCCCCAGCATTTT.

The chain carries TRBV24-1 and TRBJ2-2; 10 bases fit TRBD1. The CDR3 length is 14 residues. CDR1 and CDR2 from the germline V gene are KGHDR and SFDVKD. Trimming at V came to 10 bases and at J to 7 bases, leaving 8 bases not matched to a gene. In DNA form, the CDR3 reads TGTGCCACGATGGGACAGGGGAGTCACGGGGAGCTGTTTTTT. As protein: CATMGQGSHGELFF.

CDR3 sequence (DNA): TGCGCCAGCAGCCCCGGGCCCGGTTCCGGGGAGCTGTTTTTT. This sequence encodes CASSPGPGSGELFF. This chain links TRBV5-1 with TRBJ2-2; D unresolved. The CDR3 has 14 residues. Between the trimmed V and J ends, which lost 4 bases and 6 bases, there was a span of 13 bases. Germline-derived CDR1 and CDR2 are SGHRS and YFSETQ.

This rearrangement joins TRBV12-3 or TRBV12-4 to TRBJ1-5; D is uncertain. This CDR3 is built from 14 residues. V was pared by 6 bases and J by 0 bases, with 9 bases between. As DNA, the CDR3 is TGTGCCAGCAGCTCCTCGTATAGCAATCAGCCCCAGCATTTT. Translating gives CASSSSYSNQPQHF.